The next 2 T cell receptor beta chains were all read from a single sample in a study of blood T cell repertoires in COVID-19. Some clones are missing from TCRdb's copy, which holds only in-frame ones; the method was immunoSEQ multiplex PCR. The sample holds around 150,000 clones, about 80% seen once. The source material was peripheral blood. The receptors come from a woman between 35 and 50 years old with COVID-19, enrolled during active disease.

The rearrangement joins TRBV7-8 to TRBJ1-3, with TRBD1 identical over 8 bases. Germline V gene lookup returns CDR1 SGHVS and CDR2 FQNEAQ. This CDR3 contains 19 residues. Trimming at V came to 2 bases and at J to 0 bases, leaving 12 bases not matched to a gene. CDR3 residues: CASSLTDRVSPVSGNTIYF. The DNA for the CDR3 is TGTGCCAGCAGCTTAACGGACAGGGTCTCCCCTGTCTCTGGAAACACCATATATTTT.

The chain carries TRBV4-1 and TRBJ2-1; 9 bases agree with TRBD2. The CDR3 has 17 amino acids. Losses at the gene ends were 4 bases for V and 7 bases for J; bases not matched to a gene: 14. Germline CDR1 reads MGHRA; CDR2 reads YSYEKL. The CDR3 region is CASSRPKAGGSNNEQFF. The CDR3 DNA reads TGCGCCAGCAGCCGGCCAAAAGCGGGGGGCTCAAATAATGAGCAGTTCTTC.